A selection of T cell receptor beta chains follows, all from one sample in a study of cytomegalovirus exposure and HLA in healthy donors. Produced via immunoSEQ multiplex PCR; TCRdb's table is partial and in-frame only. The table has 99,000 or so clones, nearly 15% seen once; the top ten hold approximately 0.8%. The specimen was PBMCs. These receptors were obtained from a female donor in good health and CMV-seronegative. Both conserved end residues are part of each CDR3. Size is omitted from some rows. Given values are once, few, many or a class for expanded clones.

CASSQEGGGPQHF TRBJ1-5 TRBV4-2 .
CASSYGDRSYGYTF TRBJ1-2 TRBV6-5 .
CASREILAGGQETQYF TRBJ2-5 TRBV10-2 .
CATRTFDSYNQSQHF TRBJ1-5 TRBV15 few
CASSLRGREPQHF TRBJ1-5 TRBV27 few
CASSLTKIMNTEAFF TRBJ1-1 TRBV28 few
CASSVRQGADTEAFF TRBJ1-1 TRBV7-9 few
CSVASGKDEQYF . TRBV29-1 .
CASSVTASGSYEQYF TRBJ2-7 TRBV9 .
CASSLTGTSTDTQYF TRBJ2-3 TRBV6-5 .